This T cell receptor (beta chain) originates from a study of shared clonotypes between healthy human individuals. Study background: A couple of women and a few men aged 18 to 49 made up the donors.

In regard to this clone: Antigen: not known.

Regarding the study as a whole: Compared with clonotypes that all four donors shared, non-shared clonotypes had lower generation probabilities.

Adults of Caucasian background living in Nashville, Tennessee made up all donors. The CDR3 runs 14 residues. V gave up 1 base and J gave up 5 bases, with 11 bases separating them. The germline gives CDR1 MGHDK, CDR2 SYGVNS. Only in-frame clones appear in the TCRdb table, and some are missing; sequencing was by immunoSEQ multiplex PCR. This sample carries about 710,000 clones, 72% of them seen once, and the ten largest clones take under 2%. The TCR was taken from a woman in her twenties or thirties in good health. The sequencing input was memory CD4+ T cells sorted from blood. Stated subset: CD45RA-negative fraction. This chain links TRBV25-1 with TRBJ2-5; perhaps TRBD2 as D (5 bases). The CDR3 reads CASSEWRTRETQYF. As DNA, the CDR3 is TGTGCCAGCAGTGAATGGAGGACTCGGGAGACCCAGTACTTC.